The 18 T cell receptor beta chains below were found in one sample sequenced in a study of blood T cell repertoires in COVID-19 (dated by TCRdb to about 2020). Library construction relied on the immunoSEQ multiplex PCR assay. As stored in TCRdb, this immuneACCESS dataset retains in-frame rearrangements with V and J assigned. A fraction of the clones does not appear; measured against another copy, unresolved V genes explain less than half of the discrepancy, and the remainder lacks a known reason. For this sample there are about 380,000 clones; around 84% appear just once. The ten top clones hold approximately 3.6% of the sample. The sequenced sample consisted of peripheral blood. These receptor sequences come from a woman aged 18 to 35 with acute or convalescent COVID-19.

This chain links TRBV3-1 (or the pseudogene TRBV3-2) with TRBJ1-2, with 8 positions matching TRBD1. The germline V gene has CDR1 LGHDT and CDR2 YNNKEL (reference sequence). V lost 5 bases to trimming and J lost 7 bases; unmatched junction nucleotides: 0. There are 11 residues in the CDR3. CDR3 sequence (DNA): TGTGCCAGCAGCACAGGGGGTGGCTACACCTTC. It yields the protein CASSTGGGYTF.

The chain joins TRBV23-1 to TRBJ2-4, with 12 positions matching TRBD1. TRBV23-1 is identified as an open reading frame with a role that is uncertain. V lost 0 bases and J lost 4; bases outside the gene matches: 7. CDR3 length equals 18 residues. This chain's CDR3 is CASSQSCGTGGWKNIQYF. CDR3 in DNA: TGCGCCAGCAGTCAATCGTGTGGGACAGGGGGCTGGAAAAACATTCAGTACTTC.

This chain links TRBV16 with TRBJ1-5; 10 nucleotides align to TRBD1. With 6 bases clipped from V and 8 bases from J, the junction kept 7 bases outside the gene matches. Germline loops: CDR1 KGHSY, CDR2 FQNENV. This CDR3 is built from 14 residues. CDR3 loop: CASSHPGTGEPQHF. The CDR3 nucleotides read TGTGCCAGCAGTCATCCCGGGACAGGGGAGCCCCAGCATTTT.

The gene calls are TRBV9 and TRBJ2-2, with D possibly TRBD2 on 5 matching bases. The germline V gene encodes CDR1 SGDLS and CDR2 YYNGEE. The CDR3 spans 16 residues. Trimming removed 0 bases from V and 1 base from J, with 10 bases in between. The CDR3 region has the DNA TGTGCCAGCAGCGTAGACGTCGGGGTGAACACCGGGGAGCTGTTTTTT. Protein sequence: CASSVDVGVNTGELFF.

The CDR3 nucleotides read TGTGCCACCAGAATAGGATCAGGGAACACTGAAGCTTTCTTT. It translates to CATRIGSGNTEAFF. The chain joins TRBV15 to TRBJ1-1; D is ambiguous. CDR1 is LNHNV, CDR2 YYDKDF, per germline (reference sequence). The V gene lost 6 bases and the J gene lost 1 base, with 12 bases spanning the gap. This CDR3 has 14 residues.

V gene TRBV10-2 combines with J gene TRBJ1-1; 7 bases map to TRBD1. CDR3 length: 14 amino acids. CDR1 is WSHSY, CDR2 SAAADI, per germline. The J segment lost 5 bases and the V segment lost 4 bases, leaving 7 bases of the junction unmatched. Here the CDR3 DNA reads TGCGCCAGCAGTGGGAAGACAGGGTGGACTGAAGCTTTCTTT. This gives the protein CASSGKTGWTEAFF.

CDR3 nucleotide sequence: TGTGCCAGCAGTCGAACAGGGGTTCGGTATGGCTACACCTTC. It codes for CASSRTGVRYGYTF. This sequence joins TRBV27 and TRBJ1-2; 7 bases match TRBD1. V trimming: 5 bases; J trimming: 5 bases; junction bases outside the gene matches: 8. CDR3 size: 14 residues. Germline values: CDR1 MNHEY, CDR2 SMNVEV (reference sequence).

The CDR3 sequence: CATQQGSRGYTF. As DNA, the CDR3 is TGTGCCACCCAACAGGGGAGTAGGGGCTACACCTTC. V is TRBV6-5 and J is TRBJ1-2; 7 nucleotides line up with TRBD1. CDR3 size: 12 residues. V shed 10 bases and J 8 bases; nucleotides not matched to a gene: 10. Per germline, CDR1 MNHEY and CDR2 SVGAGI.

The rearrangement links TRBV2 to TRBJ1-2; 9 bases agree with TRBD1. Trimming at V came to 6 bases and at J to 4 bases, leaving 0 bases not matched to a gene. The CDR3 has 12 residues. Germline V lookup: CDR1 SNHLY, CDR2 FYNNEI. Here the CDR3 reads CASRGQGYGYTF. As DNA, the CDR3 is TGTGCCAGCAGGGGACAGGGCTATGGCTACACCTTC.

The chain joins TRBV7-3 to TRBJ2-1; 7 bases are a match to TRBD2. Trimming took 1 base from V and 2 from J; bases not matched to a gene: 5. Germline values: CDR1 SGHTA, CDR2 FQGTGA. The CDR3 is 16 residues long. The CDR3 loop is CASSLNAGVTYNEQFF. In nucleotides, the CDR3 is TGTGCCAGCAGCTTAAACGCGGGGGTGACCTACAATGAGCAGTTCTTC.

This clone was detected only once. This rearrangement joins TRBV6-6 to TRBJ1-2; D may be TRBD1 (5 bases). V lost 8 bases to trimming and J lost 1 base, with 11 bases between them. Germline-derived CDR1 and CDR2 are MNHNY and SVGAGI (reference sequence). The CDR3 runs to 13 residues. This CDR3 is CASGPGYNYGYTF. CDR3 nucleotide sequence: TGTGCCAGCGGTCCAGGGTATAACTATGGCTACACCTTC.

The J gene is TRBJ1-1, the V gene TRBV30; TRBD1 is a possible D gene (6 bases). V shed 1 base and J shed 7 bases, with 13 bases lying between them. In germline, CDR1 is GTSNPN, CDR2 SVGIG (reference sequence). The CDR3 has 13 amino acids. Here the CDR3 reads CAWSGGTHDEAFF. Written as DNA, the CDR3 is TGTGCCTGGAGTGGGGGGACACACGATGAAGCTTTCTTT.

The V and J genes are TRBV5-6 and TRBJ2-1; 11 nucleotides line up with TRBD2. Germline trimming cut 0 bases from V and 9 bases from J; bases unmatched to any gene: 5. Germline V gives CDR1 SGHDT, CDR2 YYEEEE. There are 15 residues in the CDR3. The CDR3 DNA sequence: TGTGCCAGCAGCTTGGTAGCGGGGGGGCCGATTGAGCAGTTCTTC. Amino acid sequence: CASSLVAGGPIEQFF.

The J gene is TRBJ1-2, the V gene TRBV2; a possible D gene is TRBD1 (5 bases). The germline gives CDR1 SNHLY, CDR2 FYNNEI. Trimming shortened V by 6 bases and J by 4 bases, and 9 bases separated the two germline ends. The CDR3 has 12 amino acids. The CDR3 loop is CASRGLGYGYTF. The CDR3 bases are TGTGCCAGCAGGGGGCTCGGCTATGGCTACACCTTC.

The chain has TRBV5-8 and TRBJ2-3, with D perhaps TRBD1 (7 bases). The CDR3 spans 14 residues. V was shortened by 5 bases and J by 5 bases, with 15 bases between the two germline ends. Per germline, CDR1 SGHTS and CDR2 YDEGEE. The CDR3 DNA follows: TGTGCCAGCAGGTACAACAGGGGAGGAGATACGCAGTATTTT. It is translated as CASRYNRGGDTQYF. Using reference TRBV5-8 and TRBJ2-3 for the parts outside the CDR3, the full variable domain is EAGVTQSPTHLIKTRGQQATLRCSPISGHTSVYWYQQALGLGLQFLLWYDEGEERNRGNFPPRFSGRQFPNYSSELNVNALELEDSALYLCASRYNRGGDTQYFGPGTRLTVL.

The chain combines TRBV3-1 (or the pseudogene TRBV3-2) with TRBJ2-5; 9 nucleotides match TRBD1. The junction had 8 bases not matched to a gene; V was cut back by 4 bases and J by 5 bases. The CDR3 has 15 amino acids. Germline lookup yields CDR1 LGHDT and CDR2 YNNKEL (reference sequence). CDR3 coding DNA: TGTGCCAGCAGCCTAACAGGGGGCCGGGGGGAGACCCAGTACTTC. Translating it yields CASSLTGGRGETQYF.

This clone was counted between two and nine times. CDR3 loop: CASSVGLGELYGYTF. DNA of the CDR3: TGTGCCAGCAGCGTAGGTCTAGGTGAACTCTATGGCTACACCTTC. The V call is TRBV9, the J call TRBJ1-2; D ambiguous. Germline CDR1 and CDR2: SGDLS and YYNGEE. CDR3 length equals 15 residues. Trimming took off 0 bases at V and 4 bases at J, with 13 bases between the two ends.

This rearrangement joins TRBV27 to TRBJ2-3, with D uncertain. The V gene's germline CDR1 is MNHEY and CDR2 SMNVEV (reference sequence). CDR3 length: 13 residues. V was trimmed by 3 bases and J by 3 bases, leaving 7 bases between them. The CDR3 loop is CASSFAETDTQYF. CDR3 coding DNA: TGTGCCAGCAGTTTCGCCGAGACAGATACGCAGTATTTT.